One sample yielded the 13 T cell receptor beta chains listed below, sequenced in a study of T cell repertoires in cytomegalovirus infection. TCRdb used MiXCR to reprocess the reads, holding one entry per CDR3 protein. The table shows fewer than 250,000 distinct CDR3 sequences, with around 12% occurring only once. The sequenced sample was PBMCs. These receptors all stem from a human donor in good health (CMV status not recorded). Some clones in this sample may be carry-over from other donors' samples.

J is TRBJ1-3 and V is TRBV23-1; D is perhaps TRBD1 (5 bases). TRBV23-1 is given ORF status, its function remaining uncertain. The CDR3 totals 15 residues. V was shortened by 7 bases and J by 0 bases, with 13 bases between the two germline ends. The CDR3 sequence: CASNQTACSGNTIYF. The CDR3 coding sequence is TGCGCCAGCAACCAGACAGCCTGCTCTGGAAACACCATATATTTT.

A few counts support this clonotype. The gene calls are TRBV11-2 and TRBJ1-2; D is undetermined. The V gene lost 5 bases and the J gene lost 4 bases, with 11 bases spanning the gap. The CDR3 consists of 13 residues. The germline V gene has CDR1 SGHAT and CDR2 FQNNGV. The chain's CDR3 is CASSHGVGYGYTF. In nucleotides, the CDR3 is TGTGCCAGCAGCCACGGGGTGGGCTATGGCTACACCTTC.

The V gene is TRBV20-1, the J gene TRBJ2-2; the D is unclear. V lost 1 base and J 6 bases, leaving 12 bases between the germline ends. CDR3 length: 14 residues. Germline V gives CDR1 DFQATT, CDR2 SNEGSKA (reference sequence). DNA for the CDR3: TGCAGTGCTAGAGCCACGTCCAGCGCCGGGGAGCTGTTTTTT. Its translation is CSARATSSAGELFF.

V and J are TRBV6-2 or TRBV6-3 and TRBJ2-7; unclear D gene. The germline CDR1 and CDR2 sequences are MNHEY and SVGEGT. Trimming stripped 6 bases from V and 3 bases from J, with 12 bases between. There are 13 residues in the CDR3. The CDR3 region has the DNA TGTGCCAGCAGAAACTCGAACAGCTACGAGCAGTACTTC. This gives the protein CASRNSNSYEQYF.

This clonotype was observed a handful of times. The genes are TRBV2 and TRBJ1-4; D not resolved. The CDR3 has 11 amino acids. Germline assignment: CDR1 SNHLY and CDR2 FYNNEI. Trimming left V 8 bases short and J 8 bases short, with 9 bases between. The CDR3 DNA is TGTGCCAGCGGTCGCAAGGAAAAACTGTTTTTT. Translating it yields CASGRKEKLFF.

This clonotype was detected only a few times. This chain connects TRBV28 to TRBJ2-4, with no clear D. The V end was cut by 2 bases, the J end by 5 bases, with 16 bases between. Germline CDR1 reads MDHEN; CDR2 reads SYDVKM. CDR3 length equals 16 residues. CDR3 nucleotides: TGTGCCAGCAGTTTAGGTTTGATACCCCCCGAAAACATTCAGTACTTC. This encodes CASSLGLIPPENIQYF. The full variable domain, with the rest looked up from reference TRBV28 and TRBJ2-4, is DVKVTQSSRYLVKRTGEKVFLECVQDMDHENMFWYRQDPGLGLRLIYFSYDVKMKEKGDIPEGYSVSREKKERFSLILESASTNQTSMYLCASSLGLIPPENIQYFGAGTRLSVL.

This clonotype was seen ten or more times. The gene calls are TRBV7-2 and TRBJ1-5; D unresolved. The length of the CDR3 is 13 residues. V shed 5 bases and J shed 6 bases, with 11 bases lying between them. Germline V gives CDR1 SGHTA, CDR2 FQGNSA. The CDR3, as DNA: TGTGCCAGCAGCCCCCACGTGAGTCAGCCCCAGCATTTT. Residues: CASSPHVSQPQHF.

V is TRBV18 and J is TRBJ1-5, with D unclear. V lost 0 bases and J 4 bases, leaving 10 bases between the germline ends. CDR1 is KGHSH, CDR2 LQKENI, per germline. This CDR3 is built from 15 residues. The CDR3, as DNA: TGTGCCAGCTCACCACCGGTCTCGACTAATCAGCCCCAGCATTTT. Amino acids: CASSPPVSTNQPQHF.

This clonotype was seen at least ten times. This chain connects TRBV7-2 to TRBJ2-7; the match to TRBD1 covers 8 bases. Germline V gives CDR1 SGHTA, CDR2 FQGNSA. This CDR3 has 13 residues. V lost 5 bases to trimming and J lost 3 bases; unmatched junction nucleotides: 3. The CDR3 DNA follows: TGTGCCAGCAGCCACGGACAGGGCTACGAGCAGTACTTC. This encodes CASSHGQGYEQYF.

This clonotype was seen ten or more times. The genes are TRBV7-8 and TRBJ2-5; possibly TRBD2 for D (6 bases). The germline V gene encodes CDR1 SGHVS and CDR2 FQNEAQ. This CDR3 has 17 amino acids. V was trimmed by 5 bases and J by 1 base, leaving 20 bases between them. The CDR3 here is CASSPPTQRAPQETQYF. The CDR3 nucleotides are TGTGCCAGCAGCCCCCCCACCCAGCGGGCCCCCCAAGAGACCCAGTACTTC.

This clonotype was seen many times. The V and J genes are TRBV7-8 and TRBJ2-7; a possible D gene is TRBD1 (6 bases). Trimming took off 5 bases at V and 3 bases at J, with 11 bases between the two ends. Germline CDR1 SGHVS, CDR2 FQNEAQ. This CDR3 has 13 residues. The DNA of the CDR3 is TGTGCCAGCAGCCGGGGACATTACTACGAGCAGTACTTC. Translating gives CASSRGHYYEQYF.

This clonotype turned up a few times. The chain links TRBV19 to TRBJ2-2, with D maybe TRBD2 (6 bases). The CDR3 has 15 residues. The germline V gene encodes CDR1 LNHDA and CDR2 SQIVND (reference sequence). V lost 2 bases and J lost 1, with 8 bases in between. CDR3 region: CASSIRRENTGELFF. Written as DNA, the CDR3 is TGTGCCAGTAGTATAAGGCGGGAGAACACCGGGGAGCTGTTTTTT.

This clonotype was recorded at least ten times. The chain uses TRBV7-2 and TRBJ2-5, with no clear D. Germline CDR1 SGHTA, CDR2 FQGNSA. With 5 bases removed from V and 4 bases from J, the gap between germline ends came to 11 bases. This CDR3 has 13 amino acids. The chain's CDR3 is CASSPGWGETQYF. CDR3 DNA: TGTGCCAGCAGCCCCGGGTGGGGAGAGACCCAGTACTTC.